What follows is one TCR beta chain and its context. Its antigen is undetermined. This PCR relied on a set of 60 Vbeta primers and 13 Jbeta primers. The assay was immunoSEQ multiplex PCR, and TCRdb's table has in-frame clones only and misses some. The table shows fewer than 110,000 clones, with around 80% occurring only once. The CDR3 loop spans 13 amino acids. CDR1 is MNHEY and CDR2 is SVGAGI in the germline V gene. Trimming removed 8 bases from V and 11 bases from J, with 21 bases in between. This sample stems from a study of cytomegalovirus exposure and HLA in healthy donors. Study findings and constraints: In vitro assays verified that a few CMV-associated chains recognized CMV antigens specifically. Further analysis, carried out later, found HLA-associated TCR beta chains more clonally expanded than equally common other chains. An assumption of roughly uniform sequencing depth across donors underlay the presence/absence analyses.

The chain has TRBV6-5 and TRBJ1-1, with TRBD1 as a possible D gene (5 bases). This clonotype was sampled from a woman younger than 30 in good health and CMV-seropositive. The source material was PBMCs. CDR3 amino acids: CASLPPAHGGAFF. Written as DNA, the CDR3 is TGTGCCAGCCTTCCCCCGGCCCACGGGGGGGCTTTCTTT.